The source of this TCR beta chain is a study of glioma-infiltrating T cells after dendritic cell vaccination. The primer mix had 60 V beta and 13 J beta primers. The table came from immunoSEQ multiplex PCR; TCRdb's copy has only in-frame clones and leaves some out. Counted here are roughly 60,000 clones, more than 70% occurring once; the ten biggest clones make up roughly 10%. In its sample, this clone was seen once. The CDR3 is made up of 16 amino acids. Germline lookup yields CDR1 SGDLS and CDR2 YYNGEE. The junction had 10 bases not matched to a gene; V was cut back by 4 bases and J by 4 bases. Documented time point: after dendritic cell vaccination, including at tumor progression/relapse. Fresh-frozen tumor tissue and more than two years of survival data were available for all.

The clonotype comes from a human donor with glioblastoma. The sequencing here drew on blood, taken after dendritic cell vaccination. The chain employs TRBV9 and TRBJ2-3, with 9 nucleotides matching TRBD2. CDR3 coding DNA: TGTGCCAGCAGCTCCCCCAGCGGGGGGATTGCAGATACGCAGTATTTT. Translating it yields CASSSPSGGIADTQYF.